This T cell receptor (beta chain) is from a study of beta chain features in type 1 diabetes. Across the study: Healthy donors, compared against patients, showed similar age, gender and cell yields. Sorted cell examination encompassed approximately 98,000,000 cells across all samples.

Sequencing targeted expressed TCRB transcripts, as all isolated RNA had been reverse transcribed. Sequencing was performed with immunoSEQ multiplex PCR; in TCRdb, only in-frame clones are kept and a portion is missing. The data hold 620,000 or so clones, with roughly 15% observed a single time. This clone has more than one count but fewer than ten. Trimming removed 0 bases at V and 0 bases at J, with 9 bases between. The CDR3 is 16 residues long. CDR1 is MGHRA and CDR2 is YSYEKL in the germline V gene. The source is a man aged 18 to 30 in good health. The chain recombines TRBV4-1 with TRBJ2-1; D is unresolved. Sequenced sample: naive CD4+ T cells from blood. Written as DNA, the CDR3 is TGCGCCAGCAGCCAAGAGCGGACGAGCTCCTACAATGAGCAGTTCTTC. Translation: CASSQERTSSYNEQFF.